Each of the 14 T cell receptor beta chains below was sequenced from the same sample in a study of post-analysis software for immune sequencing data. Sequencing libraries made from TCR beta cDNA carried unique molecular identifiers. TCRdb reprocessed the PCR reads via MiXCR and lists one record per CDR3 protein. The sample carries 600,000 to 700,000 distinct CDR3 sequences, roughly three fifths recorded once. Study-level findings and limits: TRBV segments more frequent in patients than in controls numbered about 5 and included TRBV5-6, TRBV5-1 and TRBV20-1.

These TCRs are of unknown antigen specificity. Material for sequencing was blood. Source of these receptors: a girl aged 2 to 10 with multiple sclerosis.

The rearrangement uses TRBV20-1 and TRBJ2-5, with TRBD2 matching 12 bases. The CDR3 totals 16 residues. Trimming at V came to 2 bases and at J to 5 bases, leaving 9 bases not matched to a gene. Germline loops: CDR1 DFQATT, CDR2 SNEGSKA (reference sequence). The CDR3 loop reads CSARKTLGLAGETQYF. The DNA for the CDR3 is TGCAGTGCTAGAAAAACCCTAGGACTAGCGGGGGAGACCCAGTACTTC.

The chain uses TRBV7-2 and TRBJ2-1, with 11 bases that match TRBD2. V dropped 4 bases and J dropped 5; count of bases not matched to a gene: 4. This CDR3 is 15 amino acids long. The germline V gene has CDR1 SGHTA and CDR2 FQGNSA. The CDR3 is CASSSEGLADNEQFF. For the CDR3, the DNA is TGTGCCAGCAGCTCCGAGGGACTAGCGGACAATGAGCAGTTCTTC.

This sequence joins TRBV4-3 and TRBJ1-2; 8 nucleotides line up with TRBD1. V was pared by 0 bases and J by 4 bases, with 13 bases of the junction left unmatched. Germline V gene data show CDR1 as LGHNA and CDR2 as YSLEER. CDR3 length: 18 residues. The CDR3 nucleotides are TGCGCCAGCAGCCAAGATGGAACAGGGGGTGCCTCTGGCTATGGCTACACCTTC. Protein sequence: CASSQDGTGGASGYGYTF.

The rearrangement joins TRBV7-2 to TRBJ1-1, with 12 bases lining up with TRBD1. The CDR3 spans 15 residues. The V segment lost 5 bases and the J segment 1 base; nucleotides outside the gene matches: 2. The V gene's germline CDR1 is SGHTA and CDR2 FQGNSA. The CDR3 loop reads CASSGTGGPNTEAFF. For the CDR3, the DNA is TGTGCCAGCAGCGGGACAGGGGGCCCGAACACTGAAGCTTTCTTT.

The J gene is TRBJ1-6, the V gene TRBV6-5; 7 bases line up with TRBD1. The V segment lost 6 bases and the J segment 0 bases; nucleotides outside the gene matches: 5. The germline V gene has CDR1 MNHEY and CDR2 SVGAGI. The CDR3 is 16 residues long. The CDR3 is CASRQGTASYNSPLHF. The CDR3 coding sequence is TGTGCCAGCAGGCAGGGGACAGCCTCCTATAATTCACCCCTCCACTTT.

The rearrangement joins TRBV24-1 to TRBJ2-3; unclear D gene. This CDR3 has 15 residues. Trimming removed 4 bases at V and 2 bases at J, with 12 bases between. Germline CDR1 and CDR2: KGHDR and SFDVKD. CDR3 region: CATSDPDGITDTQYF. The CDR3 DNA sequence: TGTGCCACCAGTGACCCGGACGGAATCACAGATACGCAGTATTTT.

This chain connects TRBV6-1 to TRBJ2-1, with unresolved D. From germline, CDR1 is MNHNS and CDR2 SASEGT. V gave up 6 bases and J gave up 2 bases, with 20 bases separating them. This CDR3 contains 17 residues. The chain's CDR3 is CASSPLRTHKAYNEQFF. CDR3 sequence (DNA): TGTGCCAGCAGCCCCTTAAGGACCCACAAGGCCTACAATGAGCAGTTCTTC.

The rearrangement uses TRBV20-1 and TRBJ2-1, with D perhaps TRBD2 (6 bases). CDR3 length: 15 amino acids. The V end was cut by 5 bases, the J end by 6 bases, with 20 bases between. Germline CDR1 is DFQATT and CDR2 is SNEGSKA (reference sequence). This CDR3 is CSAPYSGDPRNEQFF. The CDR3 nucleotides read TGCAGTGCTCCCTATTCGGGGGACCCACGCAATGAGCAGTTCTTC.

In its sample, this clonotype was seen a few times. V gene TRBV6-4 combines with J gene TRBJ1-2, with 9 bases that match TRBD1. The CDR3 length is 14 residues. Per the germline V gene, CDR1 is MRHNA and CDR2 is SNTAGT. V shed 6 bases and J 8 bases; nucleotides not matched to a gene: 10. The CDR3: CASREAGTGSGYTF. CDR3 DNA sequence: TGTGCCAGCAGAGAAGCCGGGACAGGGTCGGGCTACACCTTC.

The J gene is TRBJ2-5, the V gene TRBV10-3; 11 nucleotides line up with TRBD2. The CDR3 has 16 residues. Germline V gene data show CDR1 as ENHRY and CDR2 as SYGVKD. With 6 bases clipped from V and 1 base from J, the junction kept 7 bases outside the gene matches. CDR3 residues: CAIRDPGTSGQETQYF. As DNA, the CDR3 is TGTGCCATCAGAGATCCCGGGACTAGCGGCCAAGAGACCCAGTACTTC.

This chain links TRBV15 with TRBJ1-1; D might be TRBD1 (6 bases). The V end lost 2 bases, the J end lost 4 bases, and 11 bases lay between the germline ends. CDR3 size: 14 residues. Per germline, CDR1 LNHNV and CDR2 YYDKDF (reference sequence). The CDR3 DNA sequence: TGTGCCACCAGCAGACAGGGGTCGGGCACTGAAGCTTTCTTT. It translates to CATSRQGSGTEAFF.

This clonotype has a handful of counts. The chain links TRBV7-9 to TRBJ2-3, with 8 positions matching TRBD1. The CDR3 extends over 15 amino acids. The germline gives CDR1 SEHNR, CDR2 FQNEAQ (reference sequence). The J segment lost 2 bases and the V segment lost 5 bases, leaving 6 bases of the junction unmatched. The DNA for the CDR3 is TGTGCCAGCAGCCGCCGGGACAGGTACACAGATACGCAGTATTTT. It yields the protein CASSRRDRYTDTQYF.

V gene TRBV5-1 combines with J gene TRBJ1-1; tentatively, D is TRBD1 (6 bases). Germline-derived CDR1 and CDR2 are SGHRS and YFSETQ. The CDR3 length is 14 residues. The V gene lost 3 bases and the J gene lost 4 bases, with 13 bases spanning the gap. CDR3 nucleotide sequence: TGCGCCAGCAGCTCAAAACAGGGTTCCACTGAAGCTTTCTTT. This encodes CASSSKQGSTEAFF.

The chain is built from TRBV12-3 or TRBV12-4 and TRBJ2-3, with 13 bases aligning to TRBD2. This CDR3 is built from 17 residues. The V and J ends lost 9 bases and 4 bases, in that order; junction bases with no gene match: 13. This chain's CDR3 is CASSLLTSGRAADTQYF. For the CDR3, the DNA is TGTGCCAGTAGTCTCCTTACTAGCGGGAGGGCCGCAGATACGCAGTATTTT.